This T cell receptor (beta chain) was captured in a study of blood T cell repertoires in COVID-19. Background on the study: Samples taken during acute and convalescent COVID-19 were collected in the United States, Italy and Spain.

This clone was observed a handful of times. Using immunoSEQ multiplex PCR, the repertoire was profiled, and TCRdb retains in-frame clones only, with some absent. In the table there are tens of thousands of clones, approximately 92% of which are singletons. The CDR3 is made up of 14 amino acids. V dropped 4 bases and J dropped 6 bases, with 13 bases sitting between them. Per germline, CDR1 SGHRS and CDR2 YFSETQ. Sequenced: peripheral blood. The TCR was taken from a man older than 75 with acute or convalescent COVID-19. The chain combines TRBV5-1 with TRBJ1-4, with D perhaps TRBD1 (6 bases). CDR3 nucleotides: TGCGCCAGCAGCATTACAGGGCCGGATGAAAAACTGTTTTTT. Amino acids: CASSITGPDEKLFF.